This T cell receptor (beta chain) was retrieved from a study of blood T cells in healthy people across ages. Remarks on this clonotype: Its antigen is not identified.

Alongside a J-beta primer mix, a sample-barcoded 5' primer served in a second PCR lasting roughly 6 to 11 cycles. Each cDNA was tagged by a template-switch adaptor containing 12 random nucleotides. TCRdb re-called the 5' RACE reads with MiXCR, one entry per CDR3 protein. The sample comprises hundreds of thousands of distinct CDR3 sequences, under 55% of which are singletons, and around 21% rests with the top ten. Whole-study findings and limits: A roughly linear fall in TCR beta diversity per million T cells was seen with increasing age. CMV status of donors was not determined, possibly confounding expanded clonotype changes.

Germline assignment: CDR1 LGHDT and CDR2 YNNKEL (reference sequence). This CDR3 has 14 residues. V was trimmed by 0 bases and J by 3 bases, leaving 8 bases between them. This receptor was identified in a man aged 55 to 69 in good health. The chain joins TRBV3-1 to TRBJ1-2; the D gene is possibly TRBD1 (5 bases). The sequenced sample was blood. CDR3 protein: CASSQEGLYYGYTF. In DNA, the CDR3 is TGTGCCAGCAGCCAAGAGGGGCTGTACTATGGCTACACCTTC.